Listed below are T cell receptor beta chains from one sample, sequenced in a study of CD8 T cells in Susac syndrome. MiXCR, applied by TCRdb to the immunoSEQ multiplex PCR reads, yields one record per CDR3 protein. This sample has around 130,000 distinct CDR3 sequences, with roughly 94% found just once. The sequenced sample consisted of CD4+ T cells from PBMCs. The receptors come from a human donor with multiple sclerosis. The CDR3 runs from the conserved cysteine through the conserved F or W. Fields, in order: D gene, J gene, clone size, V gene, CDR3 protein, CDR3 DNA. The D gene is left open where the match is weak. Part of the rows lack a size; the others show once, few, many or a class for expanded clones.

>TRBD1|TRBJ2-5|NA|TRBV30
CAWSTRQGRQETQYF
TGTGCCTGGAGTACAAGACAGGGCAGGCAAGAGACCCAGTACTTC
>TRBD2|TRBJ2-1|few|TRBV2
CASRSASGRAGGNEQFF
TGTGCCAGCAGGTCGGCTAGCGGGAGGGCGGGAGGCAATGAGCAGTTCTTC
>NA|TRBJ1-5|NA|TRBV10-3
CAIRAGHSHNQPQHF
TGTGCCATCAGAGCCGGACACAGTCACAATCAGCCCCAGCATTTT
>NA|TRBJ1-5|NA|TRBV18
CASSPPGGYGHQPQHF
TGTGCCAGCTCACCACCGGGAGGGTACGGCCATCAGCCCCAGCATTTT
>NA|TRBJ2-4|NA|TRBV25-1
CASRNPGDLAKNIQYF
TGTGCCAGCAGGAATCCGGGGGATCTAGCCAAAAACATTCAGTACTTC
>TRBD1|TRBJ1-6|NA|TRBV12-3/TRBV12-4
CASSQGQGASPLHF
TGTGCCAGCAGCCAAGGACAGGGGGCATCACCCCTCCACTTT
>TRBD1|TRBJ1-1|NA|TRBV6-5
CASRLQGRNTEAFF
TGTGCCAGCCGGTTACAGGGGAGGAACACTGAAGCTTTCTTT
>NA|TRBJ2-2|NA|TRBV30
CAWSGSNTGELFF
TGTGCCTGGTCTGGGAGTAACACCGGGGAGCTGTTTTTT
>NA|TRBJ2-2|NA|TRBV4-1
CASSHLTGELFF
TGCGCCAGCAGCCATCTCACCGGGGAGCTGTTTTTT
>TRBD2|TRBJ2-1|NA|TRBV5-4
CASSLPRGGIYNEQFF
TGTGCCAGCAGCTTGCCGAGGGGAGGGATCTACAATGAGCAGTTCTTC
>TRBD1|TRBJ1-6|NA|TRBV9
CASSVATGGGNSPLHF
TGTGCCAGCAGCGTAGCGACAGGGGGCGGTAATTCACCCCTCCACTTT
>NA|TRBJ1-1|NA|TRBV19
CASSEQGNTEAFF
TGTGCCAGTAGCGAACAGGGGAACACTGAAGCTTTCTTT
>TRBD2|TRBJ2-3|NA|TRBV6-6
CASSRRGDTDTQYF
TGTGCCAGCAGCCGCCGGGGGGACACAGATACGCAGTATTTT
>NA|TRBJ2-7|NA|TRBV5-1
CASSLDRVRGEQYF
TGCGCCAGCAGCTTGGACAGGGTAAGAGGCGAGCAGTACTTC
>NA|TRBJ1-1|NA|TRBV14
CASSQRVPNTEAFF
TGTGCCAGCAGCCAAAGGGTACCGAACACTGAAGCTTTCTTT
>NA|TRBJ2-5|NA|TRBV5-1
CASSTRFQETQYF
TGCGCCAGCAGCACAAGATTCCAAGAGACCCAGTACTTC
>NA|TRBJ2-5|NA|TRBV6-1
CATLRGSPQETQYF
TGTGCCACCCTCCGGGGGAGCCCTCAAGAGACCCAGTACTTC
>NA|TRBJ1-2|NA|TRBV9
CASSVGTAVTGLNYGYTF
TGTGCCAGCAGCGTAGGTACTGCAGTGACGGGGCTGAACTATGGCTACACCTTC
>TRBD1|TRBJ2-2|NA|TRBV5-1
CASSAGQGTGELFF
TGCGCCAGCAGCGCCGGACAGGGCACCGGGGAGCTGTTTTTT
>TRBD2|TRBJ2-7|NA|TRBV30
CAWTTSGPSGSYEQYF
TGTGCCTGGACGACTAGCGGCCCCTCAGGGTCCTACGAGCAGTACTTC
>NA|TRBJ1-1|NA|TRBV18
CASSRDENTEAFF
TGTGCCAGCTCACGGGATGAGAACACTGAAGCTTTCTTT
>NA|TRBJ2-1|NA|TRBV5-1
CASSSRDEQFF
TGCGCCAGCAGCTCCAGAGATGAGCAGTTCTTC